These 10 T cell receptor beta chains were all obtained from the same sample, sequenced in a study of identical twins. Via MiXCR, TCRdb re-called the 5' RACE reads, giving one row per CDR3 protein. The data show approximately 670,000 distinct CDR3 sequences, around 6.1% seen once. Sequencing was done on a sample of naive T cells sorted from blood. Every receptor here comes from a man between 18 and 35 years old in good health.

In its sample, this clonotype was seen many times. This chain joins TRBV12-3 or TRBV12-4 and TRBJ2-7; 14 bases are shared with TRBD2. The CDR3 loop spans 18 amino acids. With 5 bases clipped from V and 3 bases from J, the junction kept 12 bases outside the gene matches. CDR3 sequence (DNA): TGTGCCAGCAGTCCCACCCGACTAGCGGGAGGGGATTACTACGAGCAGTACTTC. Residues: CASSPTRLAGGDYYEQYF.

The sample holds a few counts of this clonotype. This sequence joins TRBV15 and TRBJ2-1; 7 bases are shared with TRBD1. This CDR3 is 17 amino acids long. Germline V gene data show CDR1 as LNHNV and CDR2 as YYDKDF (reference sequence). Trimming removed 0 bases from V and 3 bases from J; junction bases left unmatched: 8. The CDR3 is CATSRDLRDSSYNEQFF. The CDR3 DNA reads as TGTGCCACCAGCAGAGATCTGAGGGACAGTAGCTACAATGAGCAGTTCTTC.

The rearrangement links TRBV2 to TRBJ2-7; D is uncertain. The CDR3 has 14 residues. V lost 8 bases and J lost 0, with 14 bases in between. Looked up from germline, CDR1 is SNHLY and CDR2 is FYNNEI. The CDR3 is CASLPLDTSYEQYF. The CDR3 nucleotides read TGTGCCAGCCTGCCGCTTGACACCTCCTACGAGCAGTACTTC. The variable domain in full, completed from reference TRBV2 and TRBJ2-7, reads EPEVTQTPSHQVTQMGQEVILRCVPISNHLYFYWYRQILGQKVEFLVSFYNNEISEKSEIFDDQFSVERPDGSNFTLKIRSTKLEDSAMYFCASLPLDTSYEQYFGPGTRLTVT.

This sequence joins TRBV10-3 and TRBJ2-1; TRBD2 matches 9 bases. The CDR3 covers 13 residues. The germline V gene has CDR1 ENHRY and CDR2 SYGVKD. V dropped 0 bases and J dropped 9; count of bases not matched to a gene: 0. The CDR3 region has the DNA TGTGCCATCAGTGAGTCGCGGGAGGGTGAGCAGTTCTTC. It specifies CAISESREGEQFF.

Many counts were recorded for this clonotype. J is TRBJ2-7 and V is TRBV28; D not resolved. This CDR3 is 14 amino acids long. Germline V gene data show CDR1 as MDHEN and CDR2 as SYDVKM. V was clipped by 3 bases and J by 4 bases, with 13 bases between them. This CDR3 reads CASSFLDAPYEQYF. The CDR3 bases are TGTGCCAGCAGTTTCTTGGACGCCCCATACGAGCAGTACTTC.

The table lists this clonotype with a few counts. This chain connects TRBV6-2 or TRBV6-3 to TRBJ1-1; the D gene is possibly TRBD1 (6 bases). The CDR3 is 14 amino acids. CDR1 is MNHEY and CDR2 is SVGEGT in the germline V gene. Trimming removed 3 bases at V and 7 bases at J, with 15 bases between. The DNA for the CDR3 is TGTGCCAGCAGTTATGACAGGATAGGAGGTGAAGCTTTCTTT. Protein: CASSYDRIGGEAFF.

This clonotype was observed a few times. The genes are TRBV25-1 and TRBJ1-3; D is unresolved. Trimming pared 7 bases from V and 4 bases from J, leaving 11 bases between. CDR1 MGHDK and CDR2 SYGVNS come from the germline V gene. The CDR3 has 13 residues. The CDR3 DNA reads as TGTGCCAGCACTTTAGGAGGGGGAAACACCATATATTTT. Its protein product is CASTLGGGNTIYF.

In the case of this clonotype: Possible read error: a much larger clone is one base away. The CDR3 DNA is TGTGCCAGCTCACTAACTGGCGGGATGGATGACCAGTTCTTC. Translation: CASSLTGGMDDQFF. V is TRBV18 and J is TRBJ2-1, with D possibly TRBD2 on 6 matching bases. This CDR3 contains 14 residues. Germline V gene data show CDR1 as KGHSH and CDR2 as LQKENI.

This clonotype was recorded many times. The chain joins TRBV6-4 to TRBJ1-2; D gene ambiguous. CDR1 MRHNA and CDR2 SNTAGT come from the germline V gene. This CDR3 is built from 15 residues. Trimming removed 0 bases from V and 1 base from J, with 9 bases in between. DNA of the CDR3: TGTGCCAGCAGTGACTCGATCTACATTAACTATGGCTACACCTTC. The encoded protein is CASSDSIYINYGYTF.

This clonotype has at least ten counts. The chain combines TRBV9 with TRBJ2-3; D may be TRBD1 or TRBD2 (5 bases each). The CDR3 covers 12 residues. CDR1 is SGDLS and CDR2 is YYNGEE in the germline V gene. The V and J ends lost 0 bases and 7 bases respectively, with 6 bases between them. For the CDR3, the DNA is TGTGCCAGCAGCGTAGGGGACCATACGCAGTATTTT. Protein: CASSVGDHTQYF.